The 25 T cell receptor beta chains below come from one sample, sequenced in a study of CD4 T cells in relation to SARS-CoV-2 and coronaviruses (dated by TCRdb to about 2021). For these receptors, no antigen is known. Library preparation used the immunoSEQ multiplex PCR assay. TCRdb took this table from immuneACCESS and kept in-frame rearrangements with V and J called. Such tables lack part of the clones; where checked against another copy, unresolved V genes explain under half of the gap, and the rest is unexplained. The sample profile shows some 29,000 clones; over 75% of them were found once. 14% to 15% of the sample is taken by the ten largest. CD4+ T cells from unexposed donors were collected before the COVID-19 pandemic (2011-2018). Following 10 days of culture, the EasySep CD4+ T cell isolation kit was used to isolate CD4+ T cells. Input material: CD4+ T cells from PBMCs, cultured in vitro. Receptor source: a human donor in good health.

This chain uses TRBV3-1 (or the pseudogene TRBV3-2) with TRBJ1-3; weak D call: TRBD1 (5 bases). The V and J ends lost 5 bases and 0 bases respectively, with 11 bases between them. The CDR3 totals 15 residues. Germline V lookup: CDR1 LGHDT, CDR2 YNNKEL (reference sequence). The CDR3 nucleotides are TGTGCCAGCAGCTCCGACAGACTCTCTGGAAACACCATATATTTT. It specifies CASSSDRLSGNTIYF.

This sequence joins TRBV5-1 and TRBJ1-5, with D unresolved. With 0 bases removed from V and 5 bases from J, the gap between germline ends came to 6 bases. CDR3 size: 13 residues. CDR1 is SGHRS and CDR2 is YFSETQ in the germline V gene. The CDR3 DNA reads TGCGCCAGCAGCTTGGGAGGCTATCAGCCCCAGCATTTT. It is translated as CASSLGGYQPQHF.

The chain combines TRBV5-1 with TRBJ2-7, with D unresolved. The germline gives CDR1 SGHRS, CDR2 YFSETQ. Trimming removed 0 bases from V and 3 bases from J, with 10 bases in between. The length of the CDR3 is 14 residues. The CDR3 protein is CASSLAADLYEQYF. The CDR3 nucleotides are TGCGCCAGCAGCTTGGCCGCAGATCTCTACGAGCAGTACTTC.

The chain joins TRBV7-2 to TRBJ2-3; 9 bases line up with TRBD1. The germline V gene has CDR1 SGHTA and CDR2 FQGNSA. V lost 1 base to trimming and J lost 4 bases; unmatched junction nucleotides: 3. The CDR3 runs to 15 residues. The chain's CDR3 is CASSLGDRGSDTQYF. The CDR3 DNA is TGTGCCAGCAGCTTAGGAGACAGGGGGTCAGATACGCAGTATTTT. Full variable domain (remainder filled in from reference TRBV7-2 and TRBJ2-3): GAGVSQSPSNKVTEKGKDVELRCDPISGHTALYWYRQSLGQGLEFLIYFQGNSAPDKSGLPSDRFSAERTGGSVSTLTIQRTQQEDSAVYLCASSLGDRGSDTQYFGPGTRLTVL.

The chain carries TRBV4-1 and TRBJ2-7, with 10 bases fitting TRBD1. The trim removed 1 base at V and 0 bases at J, leaving 3 bases unmatched. The CDR3 consists of 16 residues. Germline V gene sequence: CDR1 MGHRA, CDR2 YSYEKL. This chain's CDR3 is CASSQVGTGASYEQYF. The DNA of the CDR3 is TGCGCCAGCAGCCAAGTTGGGACAGGGGCCTCCTACGAGCAGTACTTC.

The J gene is TRBJ2-7, the V gene TRBV19; D tentatively fits TRBD1 or TRBD2 (5 bases each). Germline V lookup: CDR1 LNHDA, CDR2 SQIVND (reference sequence). CDR3 size: 14 residues. V was shortened by 5 bases and J by 2 bases, with 13 bases between the two germline ends. The CDR3, as DNA: TGTGCCAGTAGTTACCGGGACGGCACCTACGAGCAGTACTTC. Its translation is CASSYRDGTYEQYF.

This chain joins TRBV19 and TRBJ1-3, with 11 bases aligning to TRBD1. V trimming: 5 bases; J trimming: 3 bases; junction bases outside the gene matches: 15. Germline V gene data show CDR1 as LNHDA and CDR2 as SQIVND (reference sequence). The CDR3 consists of 19 residues. The CDR3 reads CASSSWGPGQGEVGNTIYF. CDR3 DNA: TGTGCCAGTAGTTCCTGGGGGCCGGGACAGGGGGAAGTTGGAAACACCATATATTTT.

The J gene is TRBJ1-2, the V gene TRBV24-1, with no clear D. Germline CDR1 and CDR2: KGHDR and SFDVKD. V lost 0 bases, J lost 3 bases, and 10 bases lay in between. The length of the CDR3 is 15 residues. CDR3 protein: CATSDLRPSYYGYTF. Here the CDR3 DNA reads TGTGCCACCAGTGATTTGCGCCCCAGCTACTATGGCTACACCTTC.

The V gene is TRBV7-2, the J gene TRBJ2-2; 7 bases match TRBD2. The CDR3 is 17 amino acids. Unmatched junction bases numbered 12, after V lost 5 bases and J lost 3 bases. Per the germline V gene, CDR1 is SGHTA and CDR2 is FQGNSA. The CDR3 region has the DNA TGTGCCAGCAGCCTTAAGGAGTGGGGGGGTTACACCGGGGAGCTGTTTTTT. Its translation is CASSLKEWGGYTGELFF.

This rearrangement joins TRBV5-1 to TRBJ2-1, with TRBD2 as a possible D gene (6 bases). The germline gives CDR1 SGHRS, CDR2 YFSETQ. Trimming stripped 5 bases from V and 6 bases from J, with 21 bases between. This CDR3 contains 16 residues. In nucleotides, the CDR3 is TGCGCCAGCAGTTCCACCGGGCACATGGGAGGCAATGAGCAGTTCTTC. It yields the protein CASSSTGHMGGNEQFF.

The gene calls are TRBV7-9 and TRBJ1-1; D uncertain. Germline-derived CDR1 and CDR2 are SEHNR and FQNEAQ (reference sequence). Between the trimmed V and J ends, which lost 7 bases and 6 bases, there was a span of 15 bases. The CDR3 contains 13 residues. CDR3 bases: TGTGCCAGCACCCCACCTGGGCTGGCTGAAGCTTTCTTT. Translating it yields CASTPPGLAEAFF.

The rearrangement links TRBV18 to TRBJ2-3, with a tentative D call TRBD1 (5 bases). Germline V CDR1 and CDR2: KGHSH, LQKENI. V shed 3 bases and J shed 1 base, with 8 bases lying between them. The CDR3 loop spans 14 amino acids. DNA for the CDR3: TGTGCCAGCTCACCGGGGCGCGGCACAGATACGCAGTATTTT. Protein sequence: CASSPGRGTDTQYF.

CDR3 region: CASSPTGDGANVLTF. DNA for the CDR3: TGTGCCAGCAGCCCTACAGGGGACGGGGCCAACGTCCTGACTTTC. This chain joins TRBV3-1 (or the pseudogene TRBV3-2) and TRBJ2-6; 7 nucleotides align to TRBD1. The CDR3 is made up of 15 amino acids. Germline CDR1 LGHDT, CDR2 YNNKEL (reference sequence). After removal of 4 bases from V and 4 bases from J, the junction contained 4 bases not matched to a gene.

The chain recombines TRBV19 with TRBJ2-7; 7 nucleotides line up with TRBD1. V was clipped by 4 bases and J by 3 bases; unmatched bases: 3. The CDR3 contains 13 residues. CDR1 and CDR2 from the germline V gene are LNHDA and SQIVND (reference sequence). Here the CDR3 DNA reads TGTGCCAGTAGTAGCTCAGGGGGCTACGAGCAGTACTTC. It specifies CASSSSGGYEQYF. The entire variable domain, with the rest obtained from reference TRBV19 and TRBJ2-7, is as follows: DGGITQSPKYLFRKEGQNVTLSCEQNLNHDAMYWYRQDPGQGLRLIYYSQIVNDFQKGDIAEGYSVSREKKESFPLTVTSAQKNPTAFYLCASSSSGGYEQYFGPGTRLTVT.

The gene calls are TRBV3-1 (or the pseudogene TRBV3-2) and TRBJ2-2; D ambiguous. Between the trimmed V and J ends, which lost 2 bases and 3 bases, there was a span of 1 base. CDR3 length equals 12 residues. The germline gives CDR1 LGHDT, CDR2 YNNKEL (reference sequence). As DNA, the CDR3 is TGTGCCAGCAGCCAATACACCGGGGAGCTGTTTTTT. As protein: CASSQYTGELFF.

This clone has a handful of counts. The rearrangement joins TRBV24-1 to TRBJ1-6; a possible D gene is TRBD1 (6 bases). This CDR3 has 14 amino acids. V gave up 3 bases and J gave up 9 bases, with 11 bases separating them. Germline V gene lookup returns CDR1 KGHDR and CDR2 SFDVKD. The CDR3 is CATSDGGLGSPLHF. CDR3 nucleotides: TGTGCCACCAGTGATGGGGGGCTGGGTTCACCCCTCCACTTT.

V usage is TRBV12-3 or TRBV12-4 and J usage is TRBJ2-7, with TRBD2 identical over 7 bases. J was trimmed by 6 bases and V by 7 bases; bases with no gene match: 9. The CDR3 is 13 residues long. The CDR3 loop is CASTPTSPGEQYF. CDR3 in DNA: TGTGCCAGCACCCCGACTAGCCCCGGCGAGCAGTACTTC.

The chain employs TRBV5-4 and TRBJ1-2; 10 positions agree with TRBD1. Germline V gene lookup returns CDR1 SGHNT and CDR2 YYREEE (reference sequence). The CDR3 has 14 residues. The ends lost 5 bases at V and 4 bases at J; junction bases unmatched: 5. The CDR3 is CASRRTGGAYGYTF. CDR3 nucleotides: TGTGCCAGCAGGCGGACAGGGGGAGCCTATGGCTACACCTTC.

The V gene is TRBV6-1, the J gene TRBJ1-4; TRBD1 agrees at 9 bases. The germline V gene has CDR1 MNHNS and CDR2 SASEGT. V lost 2 bases and J lost 17; bases outside the gene matches: 18. This CDR3 comprises 16 residues. CDR3 sequence reads: CASSERPGQGVRNCFF. For the CDR3, the DNA is TGTGCCAGCAGTGAACGGCCGGGACAGGGCGTACGGAACTGTTTTTTT.

The count of this clone is one. The V call is TRBV5-8, the J call TRBJ2-1, with 11 nucleotides matching TRBD2. V trimming: 4 bases; J trimming: 8 bases; junction bases outside the gene matches: 14. The length of the CDR3 is 17 residues. Germline CDR1 SGHTS, CDR2 YDEGEE. The CDR3 nucleotides read TGTGCCAGCAGCCAAACGATAGCGGGGGGGCGAAGGCATGAGCAGTTCTTC. It codes for CASSQTIAGGRRHEQFF.

The V call is TRBV6-2 or TRBV6-3, the J call TRBJ1-1; no firm D call. The V end lost 2 bases, the J end lost 3 bases, and 7 bases lay between the germline ends. CDR1 is MNHEY and CDR2 is SVGEGT in the germline V gene. This CDR3 region has 13 residues. CDR3 region: CASSYMADTEAFF. The CDR3 coding sequence is TGTGCCAGCAGTTACATGGCTGACACTGAAGCTTTCTTT.

This clone is deemed medium-sized (0.01 to 0.1%). The V and J genes are TRBV30 and TRBJ1-3; no definite D call. Trimming removed 1 base from V and 4 bases from J, with 8 bases in between. CDR1 and CDR2 from the germline V gene are GTSNPN and SVGIG (reference sequence). The CDR3 is made up of 13 amino acids. The CDR3 DNA is TGTGCCTGGAGTGCCAGGATGGGAAACACCATATATTTT. This encodes CAWSARMGNTIYF. Variable domain in full (rest from reference TRBV30 and TRBJ1-3): SQTIHQWPATLVQPVGSPLSLECTVEGTSNPNLYWYRQAAGRGLQLLFYSVGIGQISSEVPQNLSASRPQDRQFILSSKKLLLSDSGFYLCAWSARMGNTIYFGEGSWLTVV.

The chain combines TRBV2 with TRBJ1-2; D is ambiguous. The CDR3 consists of 13 residues. Germline-derived CDR1 and CDR2 are SNHLY and FYNNEI. V lost 8 bases and J lost 2, with 12 bases in between. CDR3 nucleotide sequence: TGTGCCAGCGACATCACTCCAAACTATGGCTACACCTTC. This encodes CASDITPNYGYTF.

The chain carries TRBV6-5 and TRBJ2-5; D not resolved. V shed 2 bases and J shed 7 bases, with 11 bases lying between them. The CDR3 loop spans 13 amino acids. In germline, CDR1 is MNHEY, CDR2 SVGAGI. DNA of the CDR3: TGTGCCAGCAGTTACACGTTTTCAGGGACCCAGTACTTC. This gives the protein CASSYTFSGTQYF.

The rearrangement joins TRBV7-9 to TRBJ2-7; D is ambiguous. V dropped 4 bases and J dropped 3 bases, with 13 bases sitting between them. This CDR3 is built from 14 residues. CDR1 and CDR2 from the germline V gene are SEHNR and FQNEAQ (reference sequence). The CDR3 DNA sequence: TGTGCCAGCAGCTCCCGTTTAGAAGACTACGAGCAGTACTTC. This sequence encodes CASSSRLEDYEQYF.